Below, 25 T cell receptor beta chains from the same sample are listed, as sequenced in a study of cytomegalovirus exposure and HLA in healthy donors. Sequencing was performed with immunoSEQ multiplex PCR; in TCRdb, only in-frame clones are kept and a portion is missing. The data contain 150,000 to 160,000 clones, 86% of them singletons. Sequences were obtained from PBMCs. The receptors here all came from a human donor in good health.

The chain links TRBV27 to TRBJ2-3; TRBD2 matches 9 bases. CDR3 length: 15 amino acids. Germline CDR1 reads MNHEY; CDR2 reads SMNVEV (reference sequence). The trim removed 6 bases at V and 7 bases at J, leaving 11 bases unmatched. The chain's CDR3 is CASSRAGGKGYTQYF. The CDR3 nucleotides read TGTGCCAGCAGCCGAGCGGGGGGAAAAGGTTATACGCAGTATTTT.

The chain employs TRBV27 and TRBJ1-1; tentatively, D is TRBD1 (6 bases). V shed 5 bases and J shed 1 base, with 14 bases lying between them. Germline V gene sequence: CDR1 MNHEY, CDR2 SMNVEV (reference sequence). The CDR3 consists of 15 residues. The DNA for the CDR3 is TGTGCCAGCAGTCATGCAGGGGCGGGGAACACTGAAGCTTTCTTT. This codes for CASSHAGAGNTEAFF.

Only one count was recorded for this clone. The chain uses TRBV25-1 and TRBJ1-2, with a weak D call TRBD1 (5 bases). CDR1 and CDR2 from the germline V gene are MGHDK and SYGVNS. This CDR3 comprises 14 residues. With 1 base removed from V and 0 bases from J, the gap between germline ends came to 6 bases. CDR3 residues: CASSEWGTNYGYTF. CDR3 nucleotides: TGTGCCAGCAGTGAATGGGGCACTAACTATGGCTACACCTTC.

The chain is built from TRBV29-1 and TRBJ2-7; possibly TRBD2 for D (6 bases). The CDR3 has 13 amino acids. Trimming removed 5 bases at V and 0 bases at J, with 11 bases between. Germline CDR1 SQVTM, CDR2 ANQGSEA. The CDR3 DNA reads TGCAGCGTTTTCGGCGGGACCTCCTACGAGCAGTACTTC. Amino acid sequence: CSVFGGTSYEQYF.

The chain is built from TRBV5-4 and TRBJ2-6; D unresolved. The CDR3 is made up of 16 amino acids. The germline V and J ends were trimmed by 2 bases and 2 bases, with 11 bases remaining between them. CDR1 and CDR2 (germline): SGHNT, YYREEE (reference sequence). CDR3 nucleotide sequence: TGTGCCAGCAGCTTCGATAGTCCCACTGGGGCCAACGTCCTGACTTTC. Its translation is CASSFDSPTGANVLTF.

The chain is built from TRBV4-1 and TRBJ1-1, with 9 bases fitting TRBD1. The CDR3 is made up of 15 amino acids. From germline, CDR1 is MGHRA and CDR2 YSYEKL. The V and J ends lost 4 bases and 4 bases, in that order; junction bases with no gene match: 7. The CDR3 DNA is TGCGCCAGCAGCCTACTGACAGGGGGTATCACTGAAGCTTTCTTT. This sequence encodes CASSLLTGGITEAFF.

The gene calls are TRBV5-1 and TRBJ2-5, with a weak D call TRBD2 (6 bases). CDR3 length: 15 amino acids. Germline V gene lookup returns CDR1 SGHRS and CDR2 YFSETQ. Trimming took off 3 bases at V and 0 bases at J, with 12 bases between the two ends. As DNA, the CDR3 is TGCGCCAGCAGCTCGGGGGACCAGTACCAAGAGACCCAGTACTTC. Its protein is CASSSGDQYQETQYF.

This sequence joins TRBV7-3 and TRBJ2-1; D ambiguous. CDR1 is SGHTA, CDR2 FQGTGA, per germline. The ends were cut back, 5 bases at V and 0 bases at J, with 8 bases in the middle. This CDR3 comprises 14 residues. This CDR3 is CASSPQSSYNEQFF. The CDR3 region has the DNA TGTGCCAGCAGCCCACAGAGCTCCTACAATGAGCAGTTCTTC.

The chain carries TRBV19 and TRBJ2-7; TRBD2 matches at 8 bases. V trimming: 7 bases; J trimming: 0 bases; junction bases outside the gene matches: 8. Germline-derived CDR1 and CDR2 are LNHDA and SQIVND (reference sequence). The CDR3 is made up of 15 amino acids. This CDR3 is CASTASGRSSYEQYF. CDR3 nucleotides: TGTGCCAGTACCGCTAGCGGGCGTAGCTCCTACGAGCAGTACTTC.

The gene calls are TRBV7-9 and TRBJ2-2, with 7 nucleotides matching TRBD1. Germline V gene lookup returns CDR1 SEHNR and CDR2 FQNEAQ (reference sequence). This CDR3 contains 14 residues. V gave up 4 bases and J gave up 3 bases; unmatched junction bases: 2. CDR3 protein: CASSSTGYTGELFF. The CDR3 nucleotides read TGTGCCAGCAGCTCGACAGGGTACACCGGGGAGCTGTTTTTT. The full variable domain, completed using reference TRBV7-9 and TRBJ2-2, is DTGVSQNPRHKITKRGQNVTFRCDPISEHNRLYWYRQTLGQGPEFLTYFQNEAQLEKSRLLSDRFSAERPKGSFSTLEIQRTEQGDSAMYLCASSSTGYTGELFFGEGSRLTVL.

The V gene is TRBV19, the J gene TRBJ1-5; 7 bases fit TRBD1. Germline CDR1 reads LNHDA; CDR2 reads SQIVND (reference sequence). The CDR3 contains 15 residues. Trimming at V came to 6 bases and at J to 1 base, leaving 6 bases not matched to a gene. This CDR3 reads CASRDRRRSNQPQHF. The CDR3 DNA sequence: TGTGCCAGTAGGGACAGGAGGAGAAGCAATCAGCCCCAGCATTTT.

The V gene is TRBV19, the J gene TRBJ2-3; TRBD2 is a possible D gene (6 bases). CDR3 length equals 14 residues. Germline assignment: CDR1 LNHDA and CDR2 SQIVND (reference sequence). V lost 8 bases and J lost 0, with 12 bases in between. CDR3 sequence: CASRSGPSTDTQYF. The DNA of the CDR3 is TGTGCCAGTCGGAGCGGGCCCAGCACAGATACGCAGTATTTT.

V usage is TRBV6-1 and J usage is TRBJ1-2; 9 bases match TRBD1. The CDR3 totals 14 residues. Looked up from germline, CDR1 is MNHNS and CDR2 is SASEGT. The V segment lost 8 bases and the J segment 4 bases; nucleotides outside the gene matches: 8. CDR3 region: CASGQGQGIYGYTF. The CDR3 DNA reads TGTGCCAGCGGACAGGGACAGGGAATCTATGGCTACACCTTC.

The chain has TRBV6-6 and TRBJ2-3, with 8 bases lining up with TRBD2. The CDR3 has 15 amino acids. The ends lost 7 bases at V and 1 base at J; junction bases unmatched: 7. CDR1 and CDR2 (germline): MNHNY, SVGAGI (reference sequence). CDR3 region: CASTWSGSGTDTQYF. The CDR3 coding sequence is TGTGCCAGCACCTGGAGCGGGAGCGGCACAGATACGCAGTATTTT.

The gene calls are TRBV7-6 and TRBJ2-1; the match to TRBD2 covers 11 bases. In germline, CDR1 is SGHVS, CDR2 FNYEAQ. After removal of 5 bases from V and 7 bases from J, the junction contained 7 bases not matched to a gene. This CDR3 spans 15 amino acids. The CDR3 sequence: CASSPTSGSRNEQFF. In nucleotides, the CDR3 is TGTGCCAGCAGCCCAACTAGCGGGAGTAGGAATGAGCAGTTCTTC.

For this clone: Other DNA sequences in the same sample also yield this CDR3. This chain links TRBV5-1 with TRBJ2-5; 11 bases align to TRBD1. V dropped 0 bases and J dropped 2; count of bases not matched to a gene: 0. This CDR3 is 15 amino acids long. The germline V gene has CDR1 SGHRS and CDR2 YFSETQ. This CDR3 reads CASSLGDRGQETQYF. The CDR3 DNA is TGCGCCAGCAGCTTGGGGGACAGGGGGCAAGAGACCCAGTACTTC.

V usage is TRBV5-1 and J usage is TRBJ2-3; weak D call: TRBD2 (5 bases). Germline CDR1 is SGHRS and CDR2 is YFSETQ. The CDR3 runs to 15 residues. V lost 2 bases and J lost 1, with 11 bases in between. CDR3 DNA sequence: TGCGCCAGCAGCTTAAGGGAGATCGGCACAGATACGCAGTATTTT. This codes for CASSLREIGTDTQYF.

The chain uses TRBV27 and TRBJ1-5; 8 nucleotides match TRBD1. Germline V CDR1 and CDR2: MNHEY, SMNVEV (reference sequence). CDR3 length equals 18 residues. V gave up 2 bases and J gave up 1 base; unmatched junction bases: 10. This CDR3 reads CASSLGVPGQASNQPQHF. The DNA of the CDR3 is TGTGCCAGCAGTTTAGGGGTCCCGGGACAGGCGAGCAATCAGCCCCAGCATTTT.

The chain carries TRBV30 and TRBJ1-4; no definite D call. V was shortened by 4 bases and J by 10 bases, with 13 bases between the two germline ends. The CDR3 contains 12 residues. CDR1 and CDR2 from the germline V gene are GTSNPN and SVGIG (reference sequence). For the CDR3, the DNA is TGTGCCTGGAAACGGAACGGCGGAAAACTGTTTTTT. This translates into CAWKRNGGKLFF.

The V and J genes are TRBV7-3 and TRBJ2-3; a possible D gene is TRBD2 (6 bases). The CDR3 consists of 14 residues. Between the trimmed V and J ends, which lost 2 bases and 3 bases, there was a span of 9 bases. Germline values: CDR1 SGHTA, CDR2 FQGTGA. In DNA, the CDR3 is TGTGCCAGCAGCTTAGGCGGGATGACAGATACGCAGTATTTT. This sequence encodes CASSLGGMTDTQYF.

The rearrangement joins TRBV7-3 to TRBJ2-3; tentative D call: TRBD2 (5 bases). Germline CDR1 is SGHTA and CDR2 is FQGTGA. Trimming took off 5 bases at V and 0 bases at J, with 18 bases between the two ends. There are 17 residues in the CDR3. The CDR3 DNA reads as TGTGCCAGCAGCCAATACCGGATGAGGACTAGCACAGATACGCAGTATTTT. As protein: CASSQYRMRTSTDTQYF.

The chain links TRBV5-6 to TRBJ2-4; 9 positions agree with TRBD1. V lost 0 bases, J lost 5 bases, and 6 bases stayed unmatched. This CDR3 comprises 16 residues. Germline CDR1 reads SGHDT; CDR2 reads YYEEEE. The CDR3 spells CASSLVGGQGQNIQYF. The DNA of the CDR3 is TGTGCCAGCAGCTTGGTAGGGGGACAGGGCCAAAACATTCAGTACTTC.

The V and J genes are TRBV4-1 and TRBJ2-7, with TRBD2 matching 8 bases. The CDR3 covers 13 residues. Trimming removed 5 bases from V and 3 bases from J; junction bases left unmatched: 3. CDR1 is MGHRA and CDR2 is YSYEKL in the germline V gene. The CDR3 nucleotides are TGCGCCAGCAGCGGGCGGGAGGACTACGAGCAGTACTTC. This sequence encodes CASSGREDYEQYF.

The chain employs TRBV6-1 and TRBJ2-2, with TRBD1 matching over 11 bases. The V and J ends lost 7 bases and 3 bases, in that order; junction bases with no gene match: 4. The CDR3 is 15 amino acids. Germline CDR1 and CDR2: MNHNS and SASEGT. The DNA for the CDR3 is TGTGCCAGCAAGGGGACAGGGGGTCACACCGGGGAGCTGTTTTTT. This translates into CASKGTGGHTGELFF.

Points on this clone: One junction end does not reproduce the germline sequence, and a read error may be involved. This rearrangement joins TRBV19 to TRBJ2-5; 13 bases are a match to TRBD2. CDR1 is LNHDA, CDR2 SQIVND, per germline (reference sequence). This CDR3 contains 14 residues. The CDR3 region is CASSIAGTSGDLDF. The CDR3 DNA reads TGTGCCAGTAGTATAGCAGGGACTAGCGGGGATCTGGACTTC.